These T cell receptor beta chains were read from a single sample in a study of T cells after yellow fever vaccination. From the 5' RACE reads, TCRdb called clonotypes with MiXCR, one entry per CDR3 protein. The sample lists 300,000 to 350,000 distinct CDR3 sequences, over 3.5% occurring once. Here the sequenced sample was PBMCs, taken 15 days after the yellow fever booster vaccination. Receptors originate from a man aged 18-30 years who received the YFV17D yellow fever vaccine. Each CDR3 is given with its conserved first and last residue.

J | V | CDR3
TRBJ2-1 | TRBV11-2 | CASGLNTGPLGNEQFF
TRBJ1-1 | TRBV11-2 | CASSPDSGTEAFF
TRBJ1-2 | TRBV4-3 | CASSQEASHYGYTF
TRBJ1-1 | TRBV5-1 | CASSIRDMNTEAFF
TRBJ1-2 | TRBV20-1 | CSAGYHRDNAGYTF
TRBJ1-1 | TRBV6-1 | CATGGQGWGTEAFF
TRBJ1-2 | TRBV20-1 | CSARDRNRGEAYGYTF
TRBJ2-1 | TRBV12-3/TRBV12-4 | CASSFSLVLGEQFF
TRBJ1-6 | TRBV9 | CASSVGLGGRDNSPLHF
TRBJ1-6 | TRBV4-3 | CASSLEVYRLNSPLHF
TRBJ1-4 | TRBV7-7 | CASSGTLGEKLFF
TRBJ2-5 | TRBV5-5 | CASSLQRGTGETQYF
TRBJ2-3 | TRBV20-1 | CSAELGSGGTDTQYF
TRBJ2-3 | TRBV6-2/TRBV6-3 | CASSYSRGGPTDTQYF
TRBJ2-5 | TRBV20-1 | CSARAAGGEETQYF